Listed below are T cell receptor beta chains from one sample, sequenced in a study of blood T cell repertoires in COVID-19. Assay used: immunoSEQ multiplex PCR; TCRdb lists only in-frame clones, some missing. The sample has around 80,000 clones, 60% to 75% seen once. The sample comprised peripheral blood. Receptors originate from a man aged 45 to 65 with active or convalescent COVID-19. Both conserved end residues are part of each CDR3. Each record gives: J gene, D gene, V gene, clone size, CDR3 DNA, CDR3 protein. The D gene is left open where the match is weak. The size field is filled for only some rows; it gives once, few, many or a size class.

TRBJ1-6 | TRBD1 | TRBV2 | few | TGTGCCAGCAGTGAATCGCCGGGACAGGGGCAATCACCCCTCCACTTT | CASSESPGQGQSPLHF
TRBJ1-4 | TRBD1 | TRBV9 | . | TGTGCCAGCAGCGGGCCGGGACAGGGGACTAATGAAAAACTGTTTTTT | CASSGPGQGTNEKLFF
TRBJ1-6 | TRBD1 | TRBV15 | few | TGTGCCACCAGCAGAGAAGGGGGCCTCCCGGCAAATTCACCCCTCCACTTT | CATSREGGLPANSPLHF
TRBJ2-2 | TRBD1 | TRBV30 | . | TGTGCCTGGACAGGGGGCAGTGGGACCGGGGAGCTGTTTTTT | CAWTGGSGTGELFF
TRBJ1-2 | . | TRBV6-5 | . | TGTGCCAGCAGTTACACCGGGTCGGGCGGGCCCTATGGCTACACCTTC | CASSYTGSGGPYGYTF
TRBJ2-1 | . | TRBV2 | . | TGTGCCAGCCTACAGGGTCCTGGGAATGAGCAGTTCTTC | CASLQGPGNEQFF
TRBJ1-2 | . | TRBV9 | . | TGTGCCAGCAGCCTCCTCGGGTGGGGCGACTATGGCTACACCTTC | CASSLLGWGDYGYTF
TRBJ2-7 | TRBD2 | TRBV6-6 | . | TGTGCCAGCAGACCTTCTCTAGCGGGGGCCTACGAGCAGTACTTC | CASRPSLAGAYEQYF
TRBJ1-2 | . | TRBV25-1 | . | TGTGCCAGCAGTGTTGAGGGGGTATACGGCTACACCTTC | CASSVEGVYGYTF
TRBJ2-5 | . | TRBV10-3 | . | TGTGCCATCAGTGAAGGGGATAGCTCGGAGACCCAGTACTTC | CAISEGDSSETQYF
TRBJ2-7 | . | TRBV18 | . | TGTGCCAGCTCAAGTGGCCAACCAGGGGAGCACTACGAGCAGTACTTC | CASSSGQPGEHYEQYF
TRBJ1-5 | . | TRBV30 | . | TGTGCCTGGAGTGTACCCAGGGAGGATCAGCCCCAGCATTTT | CAWSVPREDQPQHF
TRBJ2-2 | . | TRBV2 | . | TGTGCCAGCTCAGGGTCTTACACCGGGGAGCTGTTTTTT | CASSGSYTGELFF
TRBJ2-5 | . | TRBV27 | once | TGTGCCAGCAGATTGACAGGGAGGCAAGAGACCCAGTACTTC | CASRLTGRQETQYF
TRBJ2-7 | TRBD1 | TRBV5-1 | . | TGCGCCAGCAGCACACCGGGACAGACCTACGAGCAGTACTTC | CASSTPGQTYEQYF
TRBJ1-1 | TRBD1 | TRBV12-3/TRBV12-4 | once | TGTGCCAGCAGCGGACAGGAAGGCACTGAAGCTTTCTTT | CASSGQEGTEAFF
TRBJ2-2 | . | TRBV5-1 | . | TGCGCCAGCAGCCCCACCCGGGGAGTTGGTACCGGGGAGCTGTTTTTT | CASSPTRGVGTGELFF
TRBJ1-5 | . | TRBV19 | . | TGTGCCAGTAGTATACAGGGTCCGAGCAATCAGCCCCAGCATTTT | CASSIQGPSNQPQHF
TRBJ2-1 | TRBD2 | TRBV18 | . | TGTGCCAGCTCACCGGCCGGGACTAGCTACAATGAGCAGTTCTTC | CASSPAGTSYNEQFF
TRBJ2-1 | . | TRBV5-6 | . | TGTGCCAGCAGCGGAGACAGAAACAATGAGCAGTTCTTC | CASSGDRNNEQFF
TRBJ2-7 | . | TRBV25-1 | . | TGTGCCAGCAGTCCAGACCTGCAGGGCCGCTCCTACGAGCAGTACTTC | CASSPDLQGRSYEQYF
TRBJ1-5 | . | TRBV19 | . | TGTGCCAGTAGTATATCTCAGGGTAGCAATCAGCCCCAGCATTTT | CASSISQGSNQPQHF
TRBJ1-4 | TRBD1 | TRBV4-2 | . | TGTGCCAGCAGCCCGGGGACAGCTAATGAAAAACTGTTTTTT | CASSPGTANEKLFF